One and the same sample provided the 20 T cell receptor beta chains below, sequenced in a study of blood T cell repertoires in COVID-19. Some clones are missing from TCRdb's copy, which holds only in-frame ones; the method was immunoSEQ multiplex PCR. The sample shows tens of thousands of clones, around 84% of them seen only once. Sequencing was performed on peripheral blood. Every receptor here comes from an older man with acute or convalescent COVID-19.

This chain uses TRBV15 with TRBJ2-2; D is ambiguous. Between the trimmed V and J ends, which lost 0 bases and 4 bases, there was a span of 12 bases. Germline values: CDR1 LNHNV, CDR2 YYDKDF (reference sequence). The CDR3 has 16 amino acids. The DNA of the CDR3 is TGTGCCACCAGCAGAGATCCCCAGGCAATCACCGGGGAGCTGTTTTTT. It translates to CATSRDPQAITGELFF.

This chain links TRBV28 with TRBJ2-3, with TRBD2 as a possible D gene (6 bases). V was pared by 3 bases and J by 2 bases, with 15 bases between. Germline V CDR1 and CDR2: MDHEN, SYDVKM. The CDR3 sequence is 16 residues long. CDR3 loop: CASSLGVAANTDTQYF. The CDR3 nucleotides are TGTGCCAGCAGTTTGGGGGTAGCGGCTAACACAGATACGCAGTATTTT.

The CDR3 here is CASSRRDRGFYGYTF. The CDR3 coding sequence is TGTGCCAGCAGCAGAAGGGACAGGGGATTTTATGGCTACACCTTC. The chain uses TRBV7-9 and TRBJ1-2; TRBD1 matches 10 bases. Germline loops: CDR1 SEHNR, CDR2 FQNEAQ (reference sequence). This CDR3 region has 15 residues. Trimming took 5 bases from V and 5 from J; bases not matched to a gene: 8.

This clone occurred a few times. Other DNA sequences from this sample encode an identical CDR3 as well. The genes are TRBV29-1 and TRBJ2-2; the match to TRBD2 covers 7 bases. Germline V lookup: CDR1 SQVTM, CDR2 ANQGSEA. With 4 bases clipped from V and 5 bases from J, the junction kept 7 bases outside the gene matches. The CDR3 spans 14 residues. In nucleotides, the CDR3 is TGCAGCGTTGGAGGGGCCGGGGGGACCGGGGAGCTGTTTTTT. It specifies CSVGGAGGTGELFF.

The chain carries TRBV7-9 and TRBJ2-3; 7 bases align to TRBD1. The length of the CDR3 is 15 residues. V lost 3 bases, J lost 2 bases, and 5 bases stayed unmatched. Germline lookup yields CDR1 SEHNR and CDR2 FQNEAQ (reference sequence). CDR3 protein: CASSFQGVITDTQYF. Written as DNA, the CDR3 is TGTGCCAGCAGCTTTCAGGGGGTGATCACAGATACGCAGTATTTT.

This chain uses TRBV6-2 or TRBV6-3 with TRBJ2-7; maybe TRBD1 (5 bases). The CDR3 runs to 14 residues. Germline-derived CDR1 and CDR2 are MNHEY and SVGEGT. Trimming took off 5 bases at V and 5 bases at J, with 16 bases between the two ends. The CDR3 sequence: CASSNQGRLDEQYF. As DNA, the CDR3 is TGTGCCAGCAGTAATCAGGGAAGGCTCGACGAGCAGTACTTC.

This sequence joins TRBV9 and TRBJ2-5; no clear D. The CDR3 spans 14 residues. V was clipped by 0 bases and J by 0 bases, with 6 bases between them. Germline loops: CDR1 SGDLS, CDR2 YYNGEE. The CDR3 DNA reads TGTGCCAGCAGCGTAGGTGGCTACCAAGAGACCCAGTACTTC. Its protein is CASSVGGYQETQYF.

The chain employs TRBV6-2 or TRBV6-3 and TRBJ2-5, with TRBD2 identical over 7 bases. The CDR3 runs to 16 residues. The V segment lost 4 bases and the J segment 3 bases; nucleotides outside the gene matches: 11. Germline CDR1 and CDR2: MNHEY and SVGEGT. CDR3 sequence reads: CASSFVAGTTKETQYF. As DNA, the CDR3 is TGTGCCAGCAGTTTCGTCGCCGGGACTACGAAAGAGACCCAGTACTTC.

In DNA, the CDR3 is TGTGCCAGTCTAGCGGATAGCACAGATACGCAGTATTTT. The encoded protein is CASLADSTDTQYF. The chain combines TRBV5-4 with TRBJ2-3, with TRBD2 identical over 7 bases. CDR3 length: 13 amino acids. V lost 8 bases, J lost 0 bases, and 3 bases stayed unmatched. Germline V gene sequence: CDR1 SGHNT, CDR2 YYREEE (reference sequence).

The chain uses TRBV12-3 or TRBV12-4 and TRBJ1-1; D remains unclear. The length of the CDR3 is 13 residues. V was shortened by 3 bases and J by 1 base, with 6 bases between the two germline ends. CDR3 region: CASSLERNTEAFF. The CDR3 coding sequence is TGTGCCAGCAGTTTGGAGAGGAACACTGAAGCTTTCTTT.

The CDR3 loop reads CASSLGGSGNQPQHF. The DNA for the CDR3 is TGCGCCAGCAGCTTGGGTGGTTCAGGGAATCAGCCCCAGCATTTT. The chain combines TRBV5-1 with TRBJ1-5; tentatively, D is TRBD1 (5 bases). Trimming took off 0 bases at V and 4 bases at J, with 11 bases between the two ends. Germline-derived CDR1 and CDR2 are SGHRS and YFSETQ. The CDR3 totals 15 residues.

The J gene is TRBJ1-2, the V gene TRBV3-1 (or the pseudogene TRBV3-2); maybe TRBD1 (5 bases). The CDR3 totals 15 residues. V was trimmed by 0 bases and J by 10 bases, leaving 18 bases between them. Germline V gene data show CDR1 as LGHDT and CDR2 as YNNKEL (reference sequence). CDR3 in DNA: TGTGCCAGCAGCCAAGAAAGGAGGGGCGGACGTTCCTACACCTTC. Amino acids: CASSQERRGGRSYTF.

The chain joins TRBV7-2 to TRBJ2-5, with 11 bases that match TRBD2. J gave up 5 bases and V 8 bases, and 10 bases lay outside the gene matches. The CDR3 totals 15 residues. The germline gives CDR1 SGHTA, CDR2 FQGNSA. CDR3: CASGGIAGGLETQYF. As DNA, the CDR3 is TGTGCCAGCGGTGGGATAGCGGGAGGGCTTGAGACCCAGTACTTC.

This clone came up a few times. This chain joins TRBV5-1 and TRBJ1-5; 11 bases map to TRBD1. CDR1 and CDR2 (germline): SGHRS, YFSETQ. Trimming at V came to 4 bases and at J to 5 bases, leaving 2 bases not matched to a gene. This CDR3 is 14 amino acids long. The CDR3 region has the DNA TGCGCCAGCAGCCCGGGACAGGGGGATCAGCCCCAGCATTTT. It is translated as CASSPGQGDQPQHF.

The V gene is TRBV7-2, the J gene TRBJ2-4; D possibly corresponds to TRBD1 (7 bases). This CDR3 has 14 residues. Germline loops: CDR1 SGHTA, CDR2 FQGNSA. Trimming stripped 4 bases from V and 6 bases from J, with 13 bases between. The DNA for the CDR3 is TGTGCCAGCAGCTCCAGCCAGGGGGGAAACATTCAGTACTTC. Residues: CASSSSQGGNIQYF.

This clone was detected only once. The chain has TRBV4-3 and TRBJ2-7; D is perhaps TRBD1 (7 bases). This CDR3 region has 15 residues. Trimming removed 4 bases from V and 7 bases from J, with 20 bases in between. Germline V CDR1 and CDR2: LGHNA, YSLEER. This chain's CDR3 is CASSRHHRGGGEQYF. The CDR3 region has the DNA TGCGCCAGCAGCCGTCACCACAGGGGTGGGGGGGAGCAGTACTTC.

The chain uses TRBV7-2 and TRBJ1-6, with 7 bases that match TRBD1. From germline, CDR1 is SGHTA and CDR2 FQGNSA. This CDR3 has 16 residues. Trimming at V came to 5 bases and at J to 7 bases, leaving 11 bases not matched to a gene. The CDR3: CASSPHSGTVNSPLHF. Here the CDR3 DNA reads TGTGCCAGCAGCCCTCACTCCGGGACAGTAAATTCACCCCTCCACTTT.

This chain joins TRBV19 and TRBJ1-2; 7 nucleotides align to TRBD1. The CDR3 has 13 residues. After removal of 8 bases from V and 12 bases from J, the junction contained 15 bases not matched to a gene. The germline gives CDR1 LNHDA, CDR2 SQIVND (reference sequence). CDR3 residues: CASSNRDSTKHTF. The DNA for the CDR3 is TGTGCCAGTTCGAACCGGGACAGCACAAAGCACACCTTC.

The chain uses TRBV6-5 and TRBJ1-2, with a weak D call TRBD1 (5 bases). From germline, CDR1 is MNHEY and CDR2 SVGAGI. The CDR3 sequence is 13 residues long. V was shortened by 6 bases and J by 4 bases, with 12 bases between the two germline ends. CDR3 in DNA: TGTGCCAGCAGGGACATACAGAGCTATGGCTACACCTTC. This sequence encodes CASRDIQSYGYTF.

The count of this clone is one. The chain recombines TRBV20-1 with TRBJ2-1, with D possibly matching TRBD2 (6 bases). The CDR3 spans 13 residues. Between the trimmed V and J ends, which lost 6 bases and 4 bases, there was a span of 13 bases. The germline gives CDR1 DFQATT, CDR2 SNEGSKA (reference sequence). The CDR3 here is CSASRDFYNEQFF. CDR3 DNA sequence: TGCAGTGCAAGTAGGGACTTTTACAATGAGCAGTTCTTC.